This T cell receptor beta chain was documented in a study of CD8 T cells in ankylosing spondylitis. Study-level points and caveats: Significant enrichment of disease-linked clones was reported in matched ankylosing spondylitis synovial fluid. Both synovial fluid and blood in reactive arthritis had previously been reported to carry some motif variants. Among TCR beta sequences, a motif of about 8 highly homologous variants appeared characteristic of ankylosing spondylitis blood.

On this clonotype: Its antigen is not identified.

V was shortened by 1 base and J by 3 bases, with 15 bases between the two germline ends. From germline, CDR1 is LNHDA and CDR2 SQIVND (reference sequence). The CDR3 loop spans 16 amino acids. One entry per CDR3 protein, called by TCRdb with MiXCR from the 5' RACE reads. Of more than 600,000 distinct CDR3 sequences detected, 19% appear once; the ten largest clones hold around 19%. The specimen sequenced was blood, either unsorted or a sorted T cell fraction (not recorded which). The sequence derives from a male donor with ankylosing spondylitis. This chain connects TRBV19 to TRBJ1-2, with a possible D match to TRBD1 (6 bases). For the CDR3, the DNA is TGTGCCAGTAGTATAGCCGGCAGGGGCGGAGACTATGGCTACACCTTC. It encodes CASSIAGRGGDYGYTF.